One sample yielded the 12 T cell receptor beta chains listed below, sequenced in a study of neurological immune-mediated disorders. One entry per CDR3 protein, called by TCRdb with MiXCR from the 5' RACE reads. Here the sample spans roughly 60,000 distinct CDR3 sequences, 3.7% being singletons. The source material was PBMCs. The receptors stem from a woman in her forties or fifties with multiple sclerosis.

The sample holds many counts of this clonotype. The chain carries TRBV20-1 and TRBJ1-2, with TRBD1 matching over 9 bases. CDR3 length equals 12 residues. V dropped 3 bases and J dropped 7; count of bases not matched to a gene: 3. Germline CDR1 reads DFQATT; CDR2 reads SNEGSKA (reference sequence). Written as DNA, the CDR3 is TGCAGTGCTAGTACAGGGGGCGGTGGCTACACCTTC. Amino acid sequence: CSASTGGGGYTF.

This clonotype appeared many times. V is TRBV7-2 and J is TRBJ2-7; D is unclear. Trimming cost V 4 bases and J 0 bases, with 22 bases left between them. The germline V gene encodes CDR1 SGHTA and CDR2 FQGNSA. This CDR3 comprises 18 residues. In DNA form, the CDR3 reads TGTGCCAGCAGCTCGATCGTTTCCTCCCGACAAGGCTCCTACGAGCAGTACTTC. Protein sequence: CASSSIVSSRQGSYEQYF.

Points on this clonotype: A read error is possible here, since a much larger clone lies one base away. The chain uses TRBV12-3 or TRBV12-4 and TRBJ1-5; no reliable D call. The CDR3 loop spans 12 amino acids. The CDR3 DNA reads as TGTGCCAGCAGTTTATCCAAACAGCCCCAGAATTTT. Its protein product is CASSLSKQPQNF.

This clonotype was detected ten times or more. The rearrangement joins TRBV11-3 to TRBJ1-1; perhaps TRBD1 as D (5 bases). V lost 1 base, J lost 4 bases, and 10 bases lay in between. CDR1 and CDR2 from the germline V gene are SGHNT and YENEEA. This CDR3 region has 14 residues. The CDR3 DNA reads TGTGCCAGCAGCTTAGGCGGGGGTAGCACTGAAGCTTTCTTT. Protein sequence: CASSLGGGSTEAFF.

In regard to this clonotype: A read error is possible here, since a much larger clone lies one base away. V usage is TRBV14 and J usage is TRBJ1-1; no clear D. There are 14 residues in the CDR3. The V end lost 3 bases, the J end lost 7 bases, and 15 bases lay between the germline ends. The V gene's germline CDR1 is SGHDN and CDR2 FVKESK. Here the CDR3 DNA reads TGTGCCAGCAGCCATTTCGGGGTGGGCATTGAAGCTTTCTTT. This gives the protein CASSHFGVGIEAFF.

This clonotype appeared many times. The chain combines TRBV5-6 with TRBJ2-1; D is uncertain. Germline-derived CDR1 and CDR2 are SGHDT and YYEEEE. Trimming stripped 3 bases from V and 1 base from J, with 14 bases between. The CDR3 contains 16 residues. CDR3 sequence reads: CASSSARWPSYNEQFF. The CDR3 coding sequence is TGTGCCAGCAGCTCGGCTAGATGGCCGTCCTACAATGAGCAGTTCTTC.

This clonotype was found many times. The chain joins TRBV5-1 to TRBJ2-3; D perhaps matches TRBD1 (5 bases). Germline V gene data show CDR1 as SGHRS and CDR2 as YFSETQ. V was trimmed by 7 bases and J by 3 bases, leaving 18 bases between them. CDR3 length: 15 residues. CDR3 DNA sequence: TGCGCCAGCGGTGATGGGGCGTTAAGGACAGATACGCAGTATTTT. Protein product: CASGDGALRTDTQYF.

The chain employs TRBV7-2 and TRBJ2-7, with a possible D match to TRBD2 (5 bases). V was trimmed by 5 bases and J by 3 bases, leaving 11 bases between them. There are 13 residues in the CDR3. Germline CDR1 reads SGHTA; CDR2 reads FQGNSA. CDR3 nucleotides: TGTGCCAGCAGCCCCCGGGAAGGCTACGAGCAGTACTTC. Residues: CASSPREGYEQYF.

The chain is built from TRBV18 and TRBJ1-2; D gene uncertain. In germline, CDR1 is KGHSH, CDR2 LQKENI. V was cut by 8 bases and J by 3 bases, with 10 bases left in between. CDR3 length: 12 residues. The CDR3 sequence: CASDNRDYGYTF. CDR3 in DNA: TGTGCCAGCGACAACAGAGACTATGGCTACACCTTC.

The sample holds many counts of this clonotype. The chain has TRBV7-6 and TRBJ2-5; 7 nucleotides line up with TRBD2. Germline CDR1 is SGHVS and CDR2 is FNYEAQ. The CDR3 contains 15 residues. The V and J ends lost 2 bases and 4 bases, in that order; junction bases with no gene match: 7. CDR3 region: CASSLSAGVRETQYF. As DNA, the CDR3 is TGTGCCAGCAGCTTAAGTGCGGGAGTAAGAGAGACCCAGTACTTC.

In this sample, this clonotype turned up many times. The rearrangement links TRBV20-1 to TRBJ2-5, with D uncertain. The CDR3 is 13 residues long. Trimming took 1 base from V and 5 from J, leaving 11 bases between them. The germline V gene encodes CDR1 DFQATT and CDR2 SNEGSKA (reference sequence). DNA for the CDR3: TGCAGTGCTAGAGGGACCAGTCGGGAGACCCAGTACTTC. This sequence encodes CSARGTSRETQYF.

In this sample, this clonotype turned up many times. The chain links TRBV30 to TRBJ1-2; 10 bases agree with TRBD1. The germline V gene has CDR1 GTSNPN and CDR2 SVGIG (reference sequence). V gave up 8 bases and J gave up 6 bases; unmatched junction bases: 6. The CDR3 is made up of 12 amino acids. For the CDR3, the DNA is TGTGCCCGACTGACAGGGGGCGATGGCTACACCTTC. Translation: CARLTGGDGYTF.